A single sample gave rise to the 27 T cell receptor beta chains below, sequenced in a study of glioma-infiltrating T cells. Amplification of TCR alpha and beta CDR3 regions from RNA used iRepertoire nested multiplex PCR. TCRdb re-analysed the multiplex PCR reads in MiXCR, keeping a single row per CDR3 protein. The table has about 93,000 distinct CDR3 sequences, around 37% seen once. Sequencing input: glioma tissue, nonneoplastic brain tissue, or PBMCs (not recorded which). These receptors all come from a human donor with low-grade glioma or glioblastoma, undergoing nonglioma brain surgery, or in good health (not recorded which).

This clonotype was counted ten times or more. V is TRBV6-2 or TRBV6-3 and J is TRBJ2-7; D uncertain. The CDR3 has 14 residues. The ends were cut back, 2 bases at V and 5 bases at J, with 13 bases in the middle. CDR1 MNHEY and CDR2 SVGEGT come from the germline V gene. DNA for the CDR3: TGTGCCAGCAGTTACGGCCGGTCCAGGAACGAGCAGTACTTC. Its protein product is CASSYGRSRNEQYF.

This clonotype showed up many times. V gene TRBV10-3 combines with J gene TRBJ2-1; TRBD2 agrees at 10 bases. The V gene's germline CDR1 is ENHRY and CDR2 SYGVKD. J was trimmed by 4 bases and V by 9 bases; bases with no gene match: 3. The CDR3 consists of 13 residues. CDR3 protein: CAITSGIYNEQFF. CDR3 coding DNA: TGTGCCATAACTAGCGGGATATACAATGAGCAGTTCTTC.

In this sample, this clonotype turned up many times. CDR3 nucleotides: TGCAGTGCTACTCGGGACTTCTGGTATGAGCAGTTCTTC. It codes for CSATRDFWYEQFF. The chain has TRBV20-1 and TRBJ2-1, with a tentative D call TRBD2 (6 bases). The CDR3 has 13 residues. Germline CDR1 reads DFQATT; CDR2 reads SNEGSKA (reference sequence). V lost 4 bases, J lost 8 bases, and 15 bases lay in between.

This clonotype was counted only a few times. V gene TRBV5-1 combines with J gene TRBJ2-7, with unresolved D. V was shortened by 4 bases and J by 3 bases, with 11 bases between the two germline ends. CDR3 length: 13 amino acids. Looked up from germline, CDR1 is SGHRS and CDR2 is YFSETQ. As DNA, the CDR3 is TGCGCCAGCAGCGAACAAGATGTCTACGAGCAGTACTTC. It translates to CASSEQDVYEQYF.

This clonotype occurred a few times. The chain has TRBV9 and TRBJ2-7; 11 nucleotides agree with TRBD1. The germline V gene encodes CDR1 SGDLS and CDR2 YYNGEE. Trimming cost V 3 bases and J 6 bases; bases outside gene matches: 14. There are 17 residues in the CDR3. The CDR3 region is CASSEGDRGRPSAEQYF. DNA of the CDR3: TGTGCCAGCAGCGAAGGGGACAGGGGGAGACCGTCTGCCGAGCAGTACTTC.

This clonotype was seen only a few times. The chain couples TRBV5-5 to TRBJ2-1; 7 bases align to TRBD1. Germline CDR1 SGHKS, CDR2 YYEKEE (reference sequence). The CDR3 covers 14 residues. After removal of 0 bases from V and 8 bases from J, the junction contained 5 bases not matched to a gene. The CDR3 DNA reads TGTGCCAGCAGCTTGGCCGGGACAGACTATGAGCAGTTCTTC. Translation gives CASSLAGTDYEQFF.

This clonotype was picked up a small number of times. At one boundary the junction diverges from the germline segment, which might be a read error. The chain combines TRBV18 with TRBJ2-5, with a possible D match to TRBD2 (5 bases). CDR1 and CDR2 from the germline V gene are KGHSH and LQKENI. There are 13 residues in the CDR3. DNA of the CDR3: TGTGCCAGCTCAAGGGAGCGGCAAGAGACCCAGTGCTTC. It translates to CASSRERQETQCF. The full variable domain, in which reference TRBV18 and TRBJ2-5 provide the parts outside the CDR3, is NAGVMQNPRHLVRRRGQEARLRCSPMKGHSHVYWYRQLPEEGLKFMVYLQKENIIDESGMPKERFSAEFPKEGPSILRIQQVVRGDSAAYFCASSRERQETQCFGPGTRLLVL.

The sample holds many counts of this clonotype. CDR3 loop: CASSLVAGVTDTQYF. CDR3 nucleotide sequence: TGCGCCAGCAGCTTGGTCGCGGGAGTCACAGATACGCAGTATTTT. The rearrangement links TRBV5-1 to TRBJ2-3; 7 bases match TRBD2. The CDR3 runs 15 residues. The V gene end was trimmed by 0 bases and the J gene end by 2 bases; junction bases not matched to a gene: 3. CDR1 and CDR2 (germline): SGHRS, YFSETQ.

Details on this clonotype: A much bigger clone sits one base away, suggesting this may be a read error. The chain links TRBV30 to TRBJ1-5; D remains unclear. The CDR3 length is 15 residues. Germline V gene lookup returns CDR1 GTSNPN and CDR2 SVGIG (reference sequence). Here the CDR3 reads CAWSAPGLSNKPQHF. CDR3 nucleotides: TGTGCCTGGAGTGCTCCGGGATTGAGCAATAAGCCCCAGCATTTT. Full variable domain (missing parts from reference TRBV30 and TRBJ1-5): SQTIHQWPATLVQPVGSPLSLECTVEGTSNPNLYWYRQAAGRGLQLLFYSVGIGQISSEVPQNLSASRPQDRQFILSSKKLLLSDSGFYLCAWSAPGLSNKPQHFGDGTRLSIL.

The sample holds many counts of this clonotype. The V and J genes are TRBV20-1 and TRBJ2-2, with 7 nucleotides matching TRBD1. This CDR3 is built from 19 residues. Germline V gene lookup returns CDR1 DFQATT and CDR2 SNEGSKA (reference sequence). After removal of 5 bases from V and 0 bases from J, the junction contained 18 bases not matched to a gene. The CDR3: CSARPRQGTGSPNTGELFF. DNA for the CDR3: TGCAGTGCTCGACCGCGACAGGGAACTGGCAGCCCGAACACCGGGGAGCTGTTTTTT.

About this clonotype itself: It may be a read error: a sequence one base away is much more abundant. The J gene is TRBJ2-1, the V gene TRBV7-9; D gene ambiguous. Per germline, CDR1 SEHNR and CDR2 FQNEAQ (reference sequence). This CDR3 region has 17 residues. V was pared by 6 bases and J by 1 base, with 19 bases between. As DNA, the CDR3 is TGTGCCAGCAGTTCTGCTGGCCCGCTAATGTCCTACAATGAGCAGTTCTTC. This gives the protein CASSSAGPLMSYNEQFF.

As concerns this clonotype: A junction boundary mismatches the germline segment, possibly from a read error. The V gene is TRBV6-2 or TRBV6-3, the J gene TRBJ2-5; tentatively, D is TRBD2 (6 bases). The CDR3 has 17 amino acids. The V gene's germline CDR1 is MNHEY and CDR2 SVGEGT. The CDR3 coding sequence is TGTGCCAGCAGTTATACGTTCGGGGGTGCTTATCAAGAGACCCGGTACTTC. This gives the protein CASSYTFGGAYQETRYF.

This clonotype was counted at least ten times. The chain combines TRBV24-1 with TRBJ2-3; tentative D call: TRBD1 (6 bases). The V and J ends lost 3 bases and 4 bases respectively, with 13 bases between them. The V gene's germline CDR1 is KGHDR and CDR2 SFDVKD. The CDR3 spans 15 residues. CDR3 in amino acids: CATSDHRVGADTQYF. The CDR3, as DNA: TGTGCCACCAGTGATCACAGGGTAGGAGCAGATACGCAGTATTTT.

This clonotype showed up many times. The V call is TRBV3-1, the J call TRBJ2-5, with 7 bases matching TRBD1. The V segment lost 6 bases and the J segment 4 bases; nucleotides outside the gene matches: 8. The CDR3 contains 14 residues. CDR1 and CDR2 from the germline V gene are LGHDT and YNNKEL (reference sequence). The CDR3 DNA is TGTGCCAGCAGGGATTCGGGACAGTCAGAGACCCAGTACTTC. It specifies CASRDSGQSETQYF.

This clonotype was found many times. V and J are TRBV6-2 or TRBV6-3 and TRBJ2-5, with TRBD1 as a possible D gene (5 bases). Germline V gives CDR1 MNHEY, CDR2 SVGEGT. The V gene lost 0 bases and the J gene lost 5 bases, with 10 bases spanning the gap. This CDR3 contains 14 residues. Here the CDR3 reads CASSYSSRAETQYF. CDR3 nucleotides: TGTGCCAGCAGTTACTCCAGCAGGGCGGAGACCCAGTACTTC.

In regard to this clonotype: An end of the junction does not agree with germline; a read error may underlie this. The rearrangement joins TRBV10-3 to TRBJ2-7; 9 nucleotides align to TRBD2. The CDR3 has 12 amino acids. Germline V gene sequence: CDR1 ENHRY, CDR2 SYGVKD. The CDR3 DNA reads TGTGCTATCAGGACTAGCGCCTACCAGCAGTACTTC. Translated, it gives CAIRTSAYQQYF.

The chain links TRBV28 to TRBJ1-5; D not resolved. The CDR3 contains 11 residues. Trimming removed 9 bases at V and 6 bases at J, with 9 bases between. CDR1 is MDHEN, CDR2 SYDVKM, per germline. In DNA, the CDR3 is TGTGCCAGTTCCGGAATTCAGCCCCAGCATTTT. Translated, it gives CASSGIQPQHF.

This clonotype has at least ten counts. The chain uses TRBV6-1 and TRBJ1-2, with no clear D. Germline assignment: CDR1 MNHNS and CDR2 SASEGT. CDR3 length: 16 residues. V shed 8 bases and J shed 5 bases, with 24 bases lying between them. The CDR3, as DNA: TGTGCCAGCGGGTCGGTCGGATTAAACGGAAAATATGGCTACACCTTC. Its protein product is CASGSVGLNGKYGYTF.

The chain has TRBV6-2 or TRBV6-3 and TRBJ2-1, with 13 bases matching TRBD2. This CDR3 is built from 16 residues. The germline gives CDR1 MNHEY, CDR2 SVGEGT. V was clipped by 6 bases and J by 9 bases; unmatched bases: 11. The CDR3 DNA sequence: TGTGCCAGCAGCTCCCTCGTACTAGCGGGAGGGGTTGAGCAGTTCTTC. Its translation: CASSSLVLAGGVEQFF.

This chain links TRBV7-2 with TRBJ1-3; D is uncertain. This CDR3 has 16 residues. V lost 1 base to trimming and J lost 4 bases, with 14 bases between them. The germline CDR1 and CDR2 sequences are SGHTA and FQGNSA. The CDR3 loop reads CASSLVTGVSGNTIYF. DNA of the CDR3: TGTGCCAGCAGCTTAGTCACCGGGGTTTCCGGAAACACCATATATTTT.

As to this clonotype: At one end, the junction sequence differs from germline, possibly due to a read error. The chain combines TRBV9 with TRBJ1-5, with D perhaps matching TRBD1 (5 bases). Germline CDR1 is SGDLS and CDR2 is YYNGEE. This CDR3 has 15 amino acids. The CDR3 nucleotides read TGTGCCAGCAGCGTCACAGGCAATAGCAATCAGCTCCAGCATTTT. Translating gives CASSVTGNSNQLQHF.

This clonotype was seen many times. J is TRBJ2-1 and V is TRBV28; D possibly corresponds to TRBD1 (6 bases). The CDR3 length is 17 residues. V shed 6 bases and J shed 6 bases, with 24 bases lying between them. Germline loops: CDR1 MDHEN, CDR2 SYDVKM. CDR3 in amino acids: CASSPVRGITTSNEQFF. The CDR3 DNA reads TGTGCCAGCAGCCCGGTGAGGGGGATTACAACTAGCAATGAGCAGTTCTTC.

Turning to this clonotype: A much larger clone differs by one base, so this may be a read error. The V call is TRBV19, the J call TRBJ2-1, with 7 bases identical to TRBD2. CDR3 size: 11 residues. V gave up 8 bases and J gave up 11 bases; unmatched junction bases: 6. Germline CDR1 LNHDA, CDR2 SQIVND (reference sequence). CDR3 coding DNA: TGTGCCAGTGGGGGAGGGTTTAAGCAGTTCTTC. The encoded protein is CASGGGFKQFF.

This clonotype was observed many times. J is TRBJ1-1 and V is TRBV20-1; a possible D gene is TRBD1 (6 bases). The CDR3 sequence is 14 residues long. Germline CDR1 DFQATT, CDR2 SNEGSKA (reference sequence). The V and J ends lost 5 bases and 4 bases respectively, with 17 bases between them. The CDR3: CSAFRRGLGTEAFF. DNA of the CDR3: TGCAGTGCTTTCAGGAGGGGGTTGGGCACTGAAGCTTTCTTT.

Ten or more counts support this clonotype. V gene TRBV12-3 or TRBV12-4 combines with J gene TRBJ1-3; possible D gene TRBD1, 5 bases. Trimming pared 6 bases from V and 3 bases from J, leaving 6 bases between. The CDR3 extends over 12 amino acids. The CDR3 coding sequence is TGTGCCAGCAGGGGGGATGGAAACACCATATATTTT. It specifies CASRGDGNTIYF.

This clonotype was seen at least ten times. The CDR3 here is CASSATGEFTEAFF. The CDR3 DNA is TGTGCCAGCAGTGCGACAGGGGAGTTCACTGAAGCTTTCTTT. V is TRBV6-1 and J is TRBJ1-1; 8 bases line up with TRBD1. Looked up from germline, CDR1 is MNHNS and CDR2 is SASEGT. This CDR3 has 14 residues. V lost 4 bases and J lost 4; bases outside the gene matches: 5.

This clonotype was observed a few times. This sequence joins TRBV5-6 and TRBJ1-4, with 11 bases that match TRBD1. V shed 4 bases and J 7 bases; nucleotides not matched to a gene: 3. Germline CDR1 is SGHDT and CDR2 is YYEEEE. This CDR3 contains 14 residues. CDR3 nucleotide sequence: TGTGCCAGCAGCCTGGGACAGGGGGTTGAAAAACTGTTTTTT. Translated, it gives CASSLGQGVEKLFF.